This entry features one T cell receptor beta chain sequence. The antigen is undetermined. These data originate in a study of T cell responses to AZD1222 COVID-19 vaccine. Regarding the study as a whole: Repertoires were sampled only after the peak T cell response.

Method: immunoSEQ multiplex PCR; TCRdb's copy keeps in-frame clones and lacks some. The sample lists over 100,000 clones, 87% occurring once. This sequence was found in an adult in good health. Specimen: peripheral blood, collected on day 0 of AZD1222 vaccination.

CDR3 sequence: CATSRGSYTDTQYF. CDR3 bases: TGTGCCACCAGCAGAGGTAGTTACACAGATACGCAGTATTTT. The chain is built from TRBV15 and TRBJ2-3, with D uncertain. Looked up from germline, CDR1 is LNHNV and CDR2 is YYDKDF (reference sequence). V lost 1 base, J lost 2 bases, and 7 bases lay in between. This CDR3 is 14 amino acids long.